This T cell receptor beta chain was sequenced during a study of Ad26.COV2.S vaccination and SARS-CoV-2 variants. Overall study findings and caveats: Compared with placebo recipients, vaccine recipients had higher spike-specific TCR breadth. Overall T cell responses may have been underestimated by the analyses of TCR breadth and depth.

The repertoire was sequenced with immunoSEQ multiplex PCR; TCRdb's copy has only in-frame clones and lacks some. The sample carries 180,000 or so clones, around nine tenths recorded once. In regard to this clone: As yet, its antigen is unknown.

Deletions cut 3 bases from V and 2 bases from J, with 14 bases between. The CDR3 is made up of 15 amino acids. The rearrangement joins TRBV5-3 to TRBJ2-5; possible D gene TRBD1, 6 bases. Being an ORF, TRBV5-3 has a function that is uncertain. The receptor was isolated from a human donor who had recovered from COVID-19. Sequencing was performed on peripheral blood, taken after recovery from COVID-19. CDR3 in DNA: TGTGCCAGAAGCTACACAGGGACCAGGCAAGAGACCCAGTACTTC. Translating gives CARSYTGTRQETQYF.